These T cell receptor beta chains were read from a single sample in a study of naive and memory T cell subsets. TCRdb fed the UMI-ligation and nested PCR reads into MiXCR, producing one record per CDR3 protein. Of 150,000 or so distinct CDR3 sequences listed, under 25% are singletons. The specimen sequenced was naive CD4+ T cells from blood. The receptors derive from a human donor in good health. Each CDR3 is given with its conserved first and last residue. The D gene is left open where the match is weak. Not every row has a clone size; where given, it reads once, few, many or a size class.

>TRBJ2-7|TRBD2|few|TRBV7-2
CASSLGLAGTSYEQYF
TGTGCCAGCAGCTTAGGTCTAGCGGGGACCTCCTACGAGCAGTACTTC
>TRBJ2-1|.|few|TRBV2
CASSVEQGSFMSYNEQFF
TGTGCCAGCAGTGTTGAACAGGGTTCTTTTATGTCCTACAATGAGCAGTTCTTC
>TRBJ2-1|TRBD2|few|TRBV29-1
CSDLAGEAYNEQFF
TGCAGCGATTTAGCGGGAGAGGCCTACAATGAGCAGTTCTTC
>TRBJ2-1|TRBD1|many|TRBV9
CASSQDRSSYNEQFF
TGTGCCAGCAGCCAGGACAGGAGCTCCTACAATGAGCAGTTCTTC
>TRBJ2-7|.|.|TRBV18
CASSPQAGVYEQYF
TGTGCCAGCTCACCACAGGCAGGGGTGTACGAGCAGTACTTC
>TRBJ2-4|.|few|TRBV14
CASSQDPQKNIQYF
TGTGCCAGCAGCCAAGACCCCCAAAAAAACATTCAGTACTTC
>TRBJ2-5|.|few|TRBV27
CASRRDRVLGTQYF
TGTGCCAGCAGACGGGACCGAGTATTGGGGACCCAGTACTTC
>TRBJ2-1|TRBD2|few|TRBV14
CASSQVAGGPNEQFF
TGTGCCAGCAGCCAAGTAGCGGGAGGACCCAATGAGCAGTTCTTC
>TRBJ2-7|TRBD1|.|TRBV2
CASTQGADEQYF
TGTGCCAGCACCCAGGGGGCGGACGAGCAGTACTTC
>TRBJ2-1|.|many|TRBV29-1
CSAGVGYNEQFF
TGCAGCGCCGGGGTGGGATACAATGAGCAGTTCTTC
>TRBJ2-4|.|few|TRBV6-1
CATHLSAGSNKNIQYF
TGTGCCACCCACCTCTCGGCGGGAAGCAACAAAAACATTCAGTACTTC
>TRBJ2-7|.|many|TRBV6-5
CASSTDRYSYEQYF
TGTGCCAGCAGCACCGACAGGTACTCCTACGAGCAGTACTTC
>TRBJ2-7|.|many|TRBV4-1
CASSQLILRVSNEQYF
TGCGCCAGCAGCCAACTAATTCTGAGGGTTAGCAACGAGCAGTACTTC
>TRBJ1-1|.|.|TRBV29-1
CSAYRASMNTEAFF
TGCAGCGCCTACAGGGCCAGCATGAACACTGAAGCTTTCTTT
>TRBJ2-1|.|.|TRBV2
CASSVVMSEVF
TGTGCCAGCAGTGTGGTTATGAGCGAGGTCTTC
>TRBJ1-5|.|.|TRBV5-6
CASNLGSDNQPQHF
TGTGCCAGCAACTTGGGGTCCGACAATCAGCCCCAGCATTTT
>TRBJ2-3|TRBD2|.|TRBV28
CASRPGGRPDTQYF
TGTGCCAGCAGACCGGGGGGGCGGCCAGATACGCAGTATTTT
>TRBJ2-1|TRBD1|.|TRBV27
CAGSSDRGPLQFF
TGTGCCGGCAGTTCCGACAGGGGGCCTTTGCAGTTCTTC
>TRBJ2-5|.|few|TRBV2
CASSRTKQETQYF
TGTGCCAGCAGCAGGACGAAGCAAGAGACCCAGTACTTC
>TRBJ2-1|TRBD2|.|TRBV28
CASSLYLAGEGEQFF
TGTGCCAGCAGTTTATATCTAGCGGGAGAAGGAGAGCAGTTCTTC
>TRBJ2-1|TRBD2|.|TRBV5-1
CASSPGLEYNEQFF
TGCGCCAGCAGCCCGGGACTAGAATACAATGAGCAGTTCTTC
>TRBJ1-2|.|.|TRBV27
CASSFQGDGYTF
TGTGCCAGCAGTTTCCAGGGTGATGGCTACACCTTC
>TRBJ1-2|.|.|TRBV6-5
CASTDRNDGYTF
TGTGCCAGCACCGACAGGAACGATGGCTACACCTTC
>TRBJ1-5|.|few|TRBV20-1
CSASRDPNQPQHF
TGCAGTGCTAGTCGGGACCCCAATCAGCCCCAGCATTTT
>TRBJ2-5|TRBD2|.|TRBV15
CATRTSGGKETQYF
TGTGCCACCCGGACTAGCGGGGGTAAAGAGACCCAGTACTTC